One and the same sample provided the 3 T cell receptor beta chains below, sequenced in a study of T cell responses to AZD1222 COVID-19 vaccine. Assay used: immunoSEQ multiplex PCR; TCRdb lists only in-frame clones, some missing. The sample contains approximately 150,000 clones, under 95% of which appear only once. The input for sequencing was peripheral blood, taken on day 0 of AZD1222 vaccination. The receptor source for this set is an adult in good health.

V gene TRBV28 combines with J gene TRBJ2-7, with 7 nucleotides matching TRBD2. The J segment lost 5 bases and the V segment lost 7 bases, leaving 17 bases of the junction unmatched. CDR3 size: 16 residues. Germline assignment: CDR1 MDHEN and CDR2 SYDVKM. DNA of the CDR3: TGTGCCAGCAATTCACCCTTAGCGGGCCTGAGCCACGAGCAGTACTTC. It translates to CASNSPLAGLSHEQYF.

V gene TRBV3-1 (or the pseudogene TRBV3-2) combines with J gene TRBJ2-1; 10 bases are a match to TRBD2. CDR1 and CDR2 (germline): LGHDT, YNNKEL (reference sequence). V shed 4 bases and J 2 bases; nucleotides not matched to a gene: 17. The CDR3 covers 20 residues. The CDR3 nucleotides are TGTGCCAGCAGCCCCACTCTAGGGAGCGGGAGGGCCTCGGCCTACAATGAGCAGTTCTTC. Translated, it gives CASSPTLGSGRASAYNEQFF.

The rearrangement links TRBV5-6 to TRBJ1-1; D gene uncertain. Per germline, CDR1 SGHDT and CDR2 YYEEEE. V was cut by 0 bases and J by 3 bases, with 12 bases left in between. The CDR3 is made up of 15 amino acids. As DNA, the CDR3 is TGTGCCAGCAGCTTGGTAAACCCGTCGGACACTGAAGCTTTCTTT. The encoded protein is CASSLVNPSDTEAFF.